These 24 T cell receptor beta chains were all obtained from the same sample, sequenced in a study of cytomegalovirus exposure and HLA in healthy donors. A multiplex PCR was run with 60 Vbeta primers and 13 Jbeta primers. Sequenced by immunoSEQ multiplex PCR; TCRdb stores in-frame clones only, minus some. The table lists over 80,000 clones, 78% of them singletons. The sample comprised PBMCs. The receptors derive from a woman in her thirties or forties in good health and CMV-seronegative.

This clone appeared a few times. The chain combines TRBV5-6 with TRBJ2-7, with 10 bases fitting TRBD2. This CDR3 is 16 amino acids long. In germline, CDR1 is SGHDT, CDR2 YYEEEE. After removal of 1 base from V and 4 bases from J, the junction contained 8 bases not matched to a gene. The CDR3 coding sequence is TGTGCCAGCAGCTTGCGGCTAGCGGGAGTGGGGTACGAGCAGTACTTC. It specifies CASSLRLAGVGYEQYF.

The genes are TRBV19 and TRBJ1-3; D is uncertain. Trimming removed 8 bases at V and 2 bases at J, with 16 bases between. The germline V gene encodes CDR1 LNHDA and CDR2 SQIVND (reference sequence). The CDR3 runs 15 residues. CDR3 loop: CASGSRPDTGNTIYF. The CDR3 DNA follows: TGTGCCAGTGGGAGTCGACCAGATACTGGAAACACCATATATTTT.

This rearrangement joins TRBV14 to TRBJ2-7, with a tentative D call TRBD2 (7 bases). This CDR3 is 14 amino acids long. V shed 3 bases and J shed 4 bases, with 13 bases lying between them. Germline loops: CDR1 SGHDN, CDR2 FVKESK. CDR3 DNA sequence: TGTGCCAGCAGCCATGGGGGGGCTACGTACGAGCAGTACTTC. Translated: CASSHGGATYEQYF.

Only one count was recorded for this clone. This rearrangement joins TRBV7-8 to TRBJ1-1, with D possibly matching TRBD1 (5 bases). This CDR3 spans 15 amino acids. V was trimmed by 5 bases and J by 0 bases, leaving 13 bases between them. Looked up from germline, CDR1 is SGHVS and CDR2 is FQNEAQ. The CDR3 DNA reads as TGTGCCAGCAGCCTAGGGACTTATATGAACACTGAAGCTTTCTTT. It specifies CASSLGTYMNTEAFF.

The chain has TRBV19 and TRBJ2-3, with 8 positions matching TRBD1. In germline, CDR1 is LNHDA, CDR2 SQIVND (reference sequence). Trimming took 1 base from V and 15 from J; bases not matched to a gene: 9. CDR3 length equals 13 residues. The CDR3 bases are TGTGCCAGTAGTATAGGCAGACAGGGGACCCATTATTTT. Its translation: CASSIGRQGTHYF. Looking up the rest from reference TRBV19 and TRBJ2-3 gives the full variable domain: DGGITQSPKYLFRKEGQNVTLSCEQNLNHDAMYWYRQDPGQGLRLIYYSQIVNDFQKGDIAEGYSVSREKKESFPLTVTSAQKNPTAFYLCASSIGRQGTHYFGPGTRLTVL.

This rearrangement joins TRBV5-4 to TRBJ2-2; 8 bases are a match to TRBD1. The junction had 9 bases not matched to a gene; V was cut back by 5 bases and J by 6 bases. The germline V gene encodes CDR1 SGHNT and CDR2 YYREEE (reference sequence). The CDR3 has 15 amino acids. The CDR3, as DNA: TGTGCCAGCAGGCGAACCGAACAGGGGGCCGGGGAGCTGTTTTTT. Translated, it gives CASRRTEQGAGELFF.

V is TRBV14 and J is TRBJ2-3; D call uncertain. There are 16 residues in the CDR3. V was clipped by 0 bases and J by 2 bases, with 12 bases between them. CDR1 and CDR2 (germline): SGHDN, FVKESK. CDR3 nucleotides: TGTGCCAGCAGCCAAGAGGTTAAACGGTTCACAGATACGCAGTATTTT. It specifies CASSQEVKRFTDTQYF.

J is TRBJ2-2 and V is TRBV11-2; D gene ambiguous. V was shortened by 4 bases and J by 8 bases, with 8 bases between the two germline ends. The CDR3 has 12 amino acids. Germline CDR1 SGHAT, CDR2 FQNNGV. The CDR3 DNA reads as TGTGCCAGCAGCTACTCCGGTGGGGAGCTGTTTTTT. This gives the protein CASSYSGGELFF.

This rearrangement joins TRBV25-1 to TRBJ2-2; 8 bases map to TRBD2. Germline-derived CDR1 and CDR2 are MGHDK and SYGVNS. V gave up 2 bases and J gave up 4 bases; unmatched junction bases: 9. The CDR3 consists of 17 residues. The CDR3 region is CASSEGSGRGGTGELFF. The CDR3 DNA reads as TGTGCCAGCAGTGAAGGGAGCGGGAGAGGGGGCACCGGGGAGCTGTTTTTT.

This clone has a single count. This chain links TRBV27 with TRBJ2-7, with TRBD2 matching over 9 bases. The trim removed 0 bases at V and 5 bases at J, leaving 8 bases unmatched. Germline CDR1 MNHEY, CDR2 SMNVEV (reference sequence). The CDR3 totals 16 residues. The CDR3 DNA reads TGTGCCAGCAGTTTATCGTACCTAGCGGGAAGCAACGAGCAGTACTTC. Translated: CASSLSYLAGSNEQYF.

This clone was seen only a few times. The CDR3 DNA reads TGCGCCAGCAGACCTGTGGGGGAGGCGAACACTGAAGCTTTCTTT. It translates to CASRPVGEANTEAFF. The chain carries TRBV4-1 and TRBJ1-1; possible D gene TRBD1, 5 bases. The ends were cut back, 6 bases at V and 1 base at J, with 15 bases in the middle. Germline values: CDR1 MGHRA, CDR2 YSYEKL. This CDR3 spans 15 amino acids.

The rearrangement links TRBV10-3 to TRBJ1-2; 7 bases match TRBD1. The CDR3 has 15 amino acids. Germline trimming cut 3 bases from V and 0 bases from J; bases unmatched to any gene: 4. Per germline, CDR1 ENHRY and CDR2 SYGVKD. The CDR3 DNA sequence: TGTGCCATCAGTGAACAGGGGATTGCTAACTATGGCTACACCTTC. Residues: CAISEQGIANYGYTF.

This clone was found once. The chain links TRBV7-9 to TRBJ1-1; maybe TRBD1 (5 bases). Trimming removed 5 bases from V and 4 bases from J, with 17 bases in between. CDR1 is SEHNR, CDR2 FQNEAQ, per germline (reference sequence). The CDR3 has 15 residues. The CDR3 DNA reads as TGTGCCAGCAGCGGCCAGTTGGGGCGTGGCACTGAAGCTTTCTTT. Its translation is CASSGQLGRGTEAFF.

The chain is built from TRBV28 and TRBJ1-5; 9 bases are shared with TRBD1. Per germline, CDR1 MDHEN and CDR2 SYDVKM. V shed 3 bases, J shed 5 bases, and the junction held 8 bases outside the gene matches. The CDR3 totals 16 residues. The CDR3 protein is CASSFSGTGSYQPQHF. The CDR3 nucleotides read TGTGCCAGCAGTTTTTCCGGGACAGGGTCATATCAGCCCCAGCATTTT.

The chain couples TRBV19 to TRBJ1-1; 12 nucleotides line up with TRBD1. The V gene end was trimmed by 5 bases and the J gene end by 5 bases; junction bases not matched to a gene: 12. The CDR3 has 17 residues. Germline assignment: CDR1 LNHDA and CDR2 SQIVND (reference sequence). The CDR3 sequence: CASSLRDRGQRWTEAFF. For the CDR3, the DNA is TGTGCCAGTAGTCTCCGGGACAGGGGGCAAAGATGGACTGAAGCTTTCTTT.

V is TRBV28 and J is TRBJ2-6, with 7 bases fitting TRBD2. The CDR3 length is 16 residues. V lost 7 bases and J lost 1; bases outside the gene matches: 7. From germline, CDR1 is MDHEN and CDR2 SYDVKM. This CDR3 is CASNTGGPSGANVLTF. The CDR3 bases are TGTGCCAGCAATACGGGGGGTCCATCTGGGGCCAACGTCCTGACTTTC.

This clone has only one observation. This CDR3 reads CASSDPGQGANEQFF. As DNA, the CDR3 is TGTGCCAGTAGTGACCCGGGACAGGGGGCCAATGAGCAGTTCTTC. The rearrangement uses TRBV19 and TRBJ2-1, with 12 bases that match TRBD1. CDR1 is LNHDA, CDR2 SQIVND, per germline (reference sequence). This CDR3 is 15 amino acids long. Germline trimming cut 5 bases from V and 6 bases from J; bases unmatched to any gene: 5.

The V and J genes are TRBV27 and TRBJ2-7; no reliable D call. The CDR3 runs to 14 residues. Trimming pared 6 bases from V and 0 bases from J, leaving 12 bases between. The germline CDR1 and CDR2 sequences are MNHEY and SMNVEV (reference sequence). The CDR3 DNA reads as TGTGCCAGCAGCATCACAGTGAACTCCTACGAGCAGTACTTC. Protein: CASSITVNSYEQYF.

The rearrangement links TRBV5-1 to TRBJ2-2; 10 bases map to TRBD1. Germline CDR1 reads SGHRS; CDR2 reads YFSETQ. CDR3 length: 16 amino acids. V lost 4 bases and J lost 1; bases outside the gene matches: 4. The CDR3 sequence: CASSARTGGNTGELFF. The CDR3 nucleotides read TGCGCCAGCAGCGCCCGGACAGGGGGGAACACCGGGGAGCTGTTTTTT.

In its sample, this clone was seen once. The genes are TRBV19 and TRBJ1-2; D ambiguous. The ends were cut back, 5 bases at V and 8 bases at J, with 15 bases in the middle. CDR3 size: 13 residues. Germline CDR1 reads LNHDA; CDR2 reads SQIVND (reference sequence). CDR3 amino acids: CASSGLRERGYTF. The DNA of the CDR3 is TGTGCCAGTAGTGGTCTGAGGGAGCGGGGCTACACCTTC.

The V call is TRBV9, the J call TRBJ2-7; a weak D match, TRBD2 (5 bases). Trimming shortened V by 0 bases and J by 2 bases, and 15 bases separated the two germline ends. This CDR3 contains 16 residues. CDR1 and CDR2 (germline): SGDLS, YYNGEE. CDR3 in DNA: TGTGCCAGCAGCGTAGGTTTGATGCGGGCGGCCTACGAGCAGTACTTC. This sequence encodes CASSVGLMRAAYEQYF.

This clone occurred a few times. CDR3 in DNA: TGCGCCAGCAGTGAGTCATTGAGTTCCAATGAGCAGTTCTTC. The encoded protein is CASSESLSSNEQFF. The rearrangement uses TRBV10-1 and TRBJ2-1; D not certain. Germline values: CDR1 WNHNN, CDR2 SYGVQD (reference sequence). The CDR3 is 14 residues long. V gave up 0 bases and J gave up 6 bases, with 9 bases separating them.

The J gene is TRBJ2-7, the V gene TRBV7-8; 11 positions match TRBD1. Germline-derived CDR1 and CDR2 are SGHVS and FQNEAQ. Trimming at V came to 0 bases and at J to 4 bases, leaving 11 bases not matched to a gene. The CDR3 runs 18 residues. The CDR3 DNA reads TGTGCCAGCAGCTTAGCGTTGAGGGACAGGGGGAAAGGATACGAGCAGTACTTC. Translating it yields CASSLALRDRGKGYEQYF.

The table lists this clone with a few counts. The rearrangement uses TRBV6-5 and TRBJ1-5, with D maybe TRBD1 (6 bases). The CDR3 consists of 15 residues. Germline CDR1 and CDR2: MNHEY and SVGAGI. Trimming removed 4 bases from V and 2 bases from J, with 12 bases in between. In DNA form, the CDR3 reads TGTGCCAGCAGTTTAACAGGGCTCGGCAATCAGCCCCAGCATTTT. Translating it yields CASSLTGLGNQPQHF.